This record concerns one TCR beta chain sequence. Its antigen remains unidentified. This CDR3 region has 15 residues. Trimming pared 4 bases from V and 6 bases from J, leaving 18 bases between. The sample is drawn from a study of shared clonotypes between healthy human individuals. Sorted-subset replicate PCRs used about 200 ng DNA, about 30,000 T cell genomes. Clones were read by immunoSEQ multiplex PCR, and TCRdb kept only the in-frame ones, dropping some. The table records more than 150,000 clones, approximately 92% of them present only once. Broader study findings: Collection of samples was limited to blood; tissue repertoires likely differ. Across subsets, estimated richness was generally greater for naive than for memory populations.

V and J are TRBV23-1 and TRBJ2-5, with D possibly being TRBD2 (7 bases). Being an ORF, TRBV23-1 has a function that is uncertain. Sequencing was done on a sample of naive CD4+ T cells sorted from blood. The subset: CD45RA+ positively selected. This TCR came from a woman in her twenties or thirties in good health. DNA of the CDR3: TGCGCCAGCAGTCCGAGGGGGGGCGGTTTAAAGACCCAGTACTTC. This sequence encodes CASSPRGGGLKTQYF.